The clone carrying this T cell receptor (beta chain) has at least ten counts. Its antigen is as yet unknown. The data originate from a study of T-cell memory formation after mild COVID-19. Notes on the study in general: Later expanders leaned CD4+, whereas day 15 to 85 contracting clones were balanced CD4/CD8. Some SARS-CoV-2-responding clones were already detected in memory before infection. CD8+ contracting clones occupied EMRA, while CD4+ ones occupied mainly CM and EM.

The CDR3 length is 13 residues. Trimming took 6 bases from V and 5 from J; bases not matched to a gene: 5. 5'RACE, which relied on constant-segment primers, yielded TCR alpha and TCR beta cDNA libraries carrying sample barcodes and UMIs. Using its own MiXCR run on the 5' RACE reads, TCRdb lists one record per CDR3 protein. The table has fewer than 95,000 distinct CDR3 sequences, less than 15% seen once. Sequencing input: PBMCs or a T cell subset sorted from them (not recorded which). The source is an adult woman who had mild COVID-19 (a few samples of this study predate the infection). Cell type and time point are not known. The chain recombines TRBV12-3 or TRBV12-4 with TRBJ2-7; 9 bases match TRBD1. The CDR3 DNA sequence: TGTGCCAGCAGAAGGACAGGGGCCCACGAGCAGTACTTC. Translated, it gives CASRRTGAHEQYF.